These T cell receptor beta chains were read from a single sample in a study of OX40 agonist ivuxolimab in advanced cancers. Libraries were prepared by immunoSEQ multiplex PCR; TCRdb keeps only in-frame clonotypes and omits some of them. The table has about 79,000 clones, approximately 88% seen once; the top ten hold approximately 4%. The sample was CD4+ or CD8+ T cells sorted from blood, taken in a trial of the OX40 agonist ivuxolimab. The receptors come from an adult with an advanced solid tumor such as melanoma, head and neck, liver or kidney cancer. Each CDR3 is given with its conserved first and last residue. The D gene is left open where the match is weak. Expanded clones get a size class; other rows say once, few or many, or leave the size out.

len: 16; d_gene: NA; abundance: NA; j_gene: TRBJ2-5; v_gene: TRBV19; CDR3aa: CASSIGLAGNLETQYF; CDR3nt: TGTGCCAGTAGTATTGGATTGGCGGGAAATTTAGAGACCCAGTACTTC
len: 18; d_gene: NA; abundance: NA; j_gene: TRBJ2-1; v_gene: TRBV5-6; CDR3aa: CARIVASRPRPSYNEQFF; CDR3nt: TGTGCCAGAATAGTAGCATCACGACCCCGTCCCTCCTACAATGAGCAGTTCTTC
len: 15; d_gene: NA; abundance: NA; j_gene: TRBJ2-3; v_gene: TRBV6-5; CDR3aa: CASVRDPASTDTQYF; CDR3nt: TGTGCCAGCGTCAGGGATCCCGCTAGCACAGATACGCAGTATTTT
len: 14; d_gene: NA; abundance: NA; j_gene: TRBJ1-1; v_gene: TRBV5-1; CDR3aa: CASSLGRSNTEAFF; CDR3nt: TGCGCCAGCAGCTTGGGGCGGTCAAACACTGAAGCTTTCTTT
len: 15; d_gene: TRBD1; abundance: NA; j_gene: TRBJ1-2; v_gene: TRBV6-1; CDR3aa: CASSVWGTGVDGYTF; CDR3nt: TGTGCCAGCAGTGTATGGGGGACAGGGGTTGATGGCTACACCTTC
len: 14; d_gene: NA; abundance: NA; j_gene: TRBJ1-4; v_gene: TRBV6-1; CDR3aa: CASTRDPTNEKLFF; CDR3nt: TGTGCCAGCACGAGGGACCCAACTAATGAAAAACTGTTTTTT
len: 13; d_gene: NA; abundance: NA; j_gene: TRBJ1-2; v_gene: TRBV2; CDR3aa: CAIGRALGYGYTF; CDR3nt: TGTGCCATCGGGAGGGCCCTCGGCTATGGCTACACCTTC
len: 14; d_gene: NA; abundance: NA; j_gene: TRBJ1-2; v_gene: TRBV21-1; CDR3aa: CASSKEPTWSGYTF; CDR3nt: TGTGCCAGCAGCAAAGAACCCACCTGGAGTGGCTACACCTTC
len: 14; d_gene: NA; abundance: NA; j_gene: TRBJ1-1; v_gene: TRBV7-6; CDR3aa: CASTHLDRNTEAFF; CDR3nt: TGTGCCAGCACCCACTTGGATCGGAACACTGAAGCTTTCTTT
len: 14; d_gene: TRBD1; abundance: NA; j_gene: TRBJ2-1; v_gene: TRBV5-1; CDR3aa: CASSSGTVGNEQFF; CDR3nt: TGCGCCAGCAGCTCGGGGACAGTGGGGAATGAGCAGTTCTTC
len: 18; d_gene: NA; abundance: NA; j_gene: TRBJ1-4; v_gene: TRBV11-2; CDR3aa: CASRAGTVAFATNEKLFF; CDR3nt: TGTGCCAGCAGGGCCGGGACGGTCGCGTTTGCAACTAATGAAAAACTGTTTTTT
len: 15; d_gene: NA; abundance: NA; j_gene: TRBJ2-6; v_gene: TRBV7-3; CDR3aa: CASSTGASGANVLTF; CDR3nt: TGTGCCAGCAGCACGGGGGCCTCTGGGGCCAACGTCCTGACTTTC
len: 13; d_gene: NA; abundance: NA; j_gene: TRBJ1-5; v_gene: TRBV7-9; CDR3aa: CASGQQGFQPQHF; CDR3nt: TGTGCCAGCGGCCAACAGGGTTTCCAGCCCCAGCATTTT
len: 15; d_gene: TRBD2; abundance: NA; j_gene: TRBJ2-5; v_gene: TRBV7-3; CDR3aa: CASSFTGLQGETQYF; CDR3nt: TGTGCCAGCAGCTTTACGGGACTACAAGGAGAGACCCAGTACTTC
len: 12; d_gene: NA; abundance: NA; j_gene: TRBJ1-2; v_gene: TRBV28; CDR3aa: CASQSGGYGYTF; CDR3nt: TGTGCCAGTCAATCGGGGGGCTATGGCTACACCTTC
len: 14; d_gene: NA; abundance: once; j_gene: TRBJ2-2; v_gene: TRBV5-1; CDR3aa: CASSLTSNTGELFF; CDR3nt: TGCGCCAGCAGCTTAACCTCGAACACCGGGGAGCTGTTTTTT
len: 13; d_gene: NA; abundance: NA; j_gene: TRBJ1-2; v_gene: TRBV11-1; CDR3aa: CASSLHSDGSYTF; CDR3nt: TGTGCCAGCAGCTTACATAGTGATGGGAGCTACACCTTC
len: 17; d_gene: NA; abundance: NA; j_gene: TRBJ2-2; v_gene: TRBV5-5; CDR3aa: CASSLKGVGANTGELFF; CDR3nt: TGTGCCAGCAGCTTGAAGGGGGTCGGAGCGAACACCGGGGAGCTGTTTTTT
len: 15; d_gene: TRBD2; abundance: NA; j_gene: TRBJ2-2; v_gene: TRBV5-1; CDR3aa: CASMGTSGNTGELFF; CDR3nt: TGCGCCAGCATGGGAACTAGCGGGAACACCGGGGAGCTGTTTTTT